Listed below are T cell receptor beta chains from one sample, sequenced in a study of blood T cell repertoires in COVID-19. Repertoires were generated with immunoSEQ multiplex PCR, while TCRdb's copy carries only in-frame clones and drops some. The repertoire consists of 350,000 to 450,000 clones, with approximately 86% occurring once and the leading ten covering about 3%. The sequenced sample was peripheral blood. All receptors derive from a human donor in a cohort sampled during active COVID-19. Each CDR3 is given with its conserved first and last residue. A D gene is named only where the DNA matches it firmly. Size values are once, few and many counts, or a class for expanded clones, and some rows have none.

len: 19; j_gene: TRBJ2-7; d_gene: TRBD2; v_gene: TRBV11-2; abundance: NA; CDR3nt: TGTGCCAGCAGCCACTGGGGCCAAAGGGCGGGGGACCGCTCCTACGAGCAGTACTTC; CDR3aa: CASSHWGQRAGDRSYEQYF
len: 16; j_gene: TRBJ2-1; d_gene: TRBD1; v_gene: TRBV5-6; abundance: NA; CDR3nt: TGTGCCAGCGGGCAGGACAGGGGGAGAACCTACAATGAGCAGTTCTTC; CDR3aa: CASGQDRGRTYNEQFF
len: 17; j_gene: TRBJ2-7; d_gene: TRBD1; v_gene: TRBV5-4; abundance: NA; CDR3nt: TGTGCCAGCAGGTCCTATAACCGGGACAGGGCCCTTCCTGAGCAGTACTTC; CDR3aa: CASRSYNRDRALPEQYF
len: 17; j_gene: TRBJ2-1; d_gene: TRBD2; v_gene: TRBV18; abundance: once; CDR3nt: TGTGCCAGCTCACCACGATGGAGCGGGAGGGCTAAAAATGAGCAGTTCTTC; CDR3aa: CASSPRWSGRAKNEQFF
len: 15; j_gene: TRBJ2-7; d_gene: TRBD1; v_gene: TRBV2; abundance: NA; CDR3nt: TGTGCCAGCAGTGCGGAGACAGGGGAGGCCTACGAGCAGTACTTC; CDR3aa: CASSAETGEAYEQYF
len: 18; j_gene: TRBJ2-1; d_gene: TRBD2; v_gene: TRBV3-1/TRBV3-2; abundance: NA; CDR3nt: TGTGCCAGCAGCCAAGACGTTACTAGCGGGACGCGGGGCGCGGAGCAGTTCTTC; CDR3aa: CASSQDVTSGTRGAEQFF
len: 14; j_gene: TRBJ1-2; d_gene: NA; v_gene: TRBV19; abundance: NA; CDR3nt: TGTGCCAGTAGTATTAAGTCTGGAGAGGATGGCTACACCTTC; CDR3aa: CASSIKSGEDGYTF
len: 15; j_gene: TRBJ1-3; d_gene: NA; v_gene: TRBV5-5; abundance: NA; CDR3nt: TGTGCCAGCAGCTTGGGTGCGGTCACTGGAAACACCATATATTTT; CDR3aa: CASSLGAVTGNTIYF
len: 14; j_gene: TRBJ2-3; d_gene: NA; v_gene: TRBV7-3; abundance: NA; CDR3nt: TGTGCCAGCAGCTCCCCCCGGGGTACAGATACGCAGTATTTT; CDR3aa: CASSSPRGTDTQYF
len: 15; j_gene: TRBJ2-7; d_gene: TRBD2; v_gene: TRBV28; abundance: NA; CDR3nt: TGTGCCAGCAGTGCTGTAGCGGGAGTAAGATACGAGCAGTACTTC; CDR3aa: CASSAVAGVRYEQYF
len: 13; j_gene: TRBJ2-1; d_gene: NA; v_gene: TRBV6-4; abundance: NA; CDR3nt: TGTGCCAGCAGTGAGTTGGACACAGCGGAGCAGTTCTTC; CDR3aa: CASSELDTAEQFF
len: 14; j_gene: TRBJ1-1; d_gene: TRBD1; v_gene: TRBV3-1/TRBV3-2; abundance: NA; CDR3nt: TGTGCCAGCAGCCTCCAGGGGGCAGACACTGAAGCTTTCTTT; CDR3aa: CASSLQGADTEAFF
len: 14; j_gene: TRBJ1-6; d_gene: TRBD1; v_gene: TRBV6-5; abundance: NA; CDR3nt: TGTGCCAGCAGTATAGCAGGGGGGAATTCACCCCTCCACTTT; CDR3aa: CASSIAGGNSPLHF
len: 16; j_gene: TRBJ2-1; d_gene: NA; v_gene: TRBV7-6; abundance: NA; CDR3nt: TGTGCCAGCAGCACAATGTTAGGAGGGTACTACAATGAGCAGTTCTTC; CDR3aa: CASSTMLGGYYNEQFF
len: 13; j_gene: TRBJ2-5; d_gene: NA; v_gene: TRBV5-1; abundance: NA; CDR3nt: TGCGCCAGCAGCTTGGGCGCGCGGGAGACCCAGTACTTC; CDR3aa: CASSLGARETQYF
len: 19; j_gene: TRBJ2-3; d_gene: TRBD2; v_gene: TRBV11-2; abundance: NA; CDR3nt: TGTGCCAGCAGCTTTTTTGTTTTAGCGGGGGGGTCTAGCACAGATACGCAGTATTTT; CDR3aa: CASSFFVLAGGSSTDTQYF
len: 12; j_gene: TRBJ2-1; d_gene: NA; v_gene: TRBV3-1/TRBV3-2; abundance: NA; CDR3nt: TGTGCCAGCAGCCAAATGGCCAATGAGCAGTTCTTC; CDR3aa: CASSQMANEQFF
len: 14; j_gene: TRBJ1-4; d_gene: NA; v_gene: TRBV18; abundance: NA; CDR3nt: TGTGCCAGCTCACCGACAACCCATAATGAAAAACTGTTTTTT; CDR3aa: CASSPTTHNEKLFF
len: 14; j_gene: TRBJ1-1; d_gene: TRBD1; v_gene: TRBV6-5; abundance: NA; CDR3nt: TGTGCCAGCACCGCGACAGGGCAGAACACTGAAGCTTTCTTT; CDR3aa: CASTATGQNTEAFF